This TCR beta chain was documented in a study of T-cell memory formation after mild COVID-19. Study in general: TCR clusters largely stayed donor specific.

Constant-segment primers served in 5'RACE that generated TCR alpha and TCR beta cDNA libraries bearing sample barcodes and UMIs. TCRdb recomputed calls from the 5' RACE reads with MiXCR, one row per CDR3 protein. The sample has 200,000 to 300,000 distinct CDR3 sequences; over 15% are singletons. Study-wide findings and caveats: There were some responding clones in pre-infection memory, which suggested that cross-reactive memory had joined. Day 15 to 85 contractors were CD4/CD8 balanced; later expanders leaned CD4+.

Trimming cost V 0 bases and J 7 bases, with 7 bases left between them. Germline loops: CDR1 SGHAT, CDR2 FQNNGV. This CDR3 is built from 13 residues. Details on this clonotype: Antigen specificity is unknown.

The clonotype originates from a man younger than 35 who had mild COVID-19 (a few samples of this study predate the infection). Cell type and time point are not known. The sample was PBMCs or a T cell subset sorted from them (not recorded which). This sequence joins TRBV11-2 and TRBJ2-1, with unresolved D. The CDR3 spells CASSLERPNEQFF. CDR3 nucleotides: TGTGCCAGCAGCTTAGAGAGGCCGAATGAGCAGTTCTTC.